This T cell receptor (beta chain) comes out of a study of early T cells in non-severe SARS-CoV-2 infection. Germline CDR1 is SGHVS and CDR2 is FNYEAQ. The CDR3 extends over 15 amino acids. V shed 6 bases, J shed 9 bases, and the junction held 7 bases outside the gene matches. Using its own MiXCR run on the 5' RACE reads, TCRdb lists one record per CDR3 protein. Of about 83,000 distinct CDR3 sequences listed, around 9.3% were seen once; the top ten hold over 7%. The V call is TRBV7-6, the J call TRBJ2-2; 13 bases are a match to TRBD2. The specimen was whole blood, collected at baseline. This TCR was recovered from an adult who was a healthcare worker with PCR-confirmed SARS-CoV-2 infection or an uninfected control (not recorded which). CDR3 bases: TGTGCCAGCAGAGCCGGGACTAGCGGGGCCCGGGAGCTGTTTTTT. Its translation: CASRAGTSGARELFF.